Listed below are T cell receptor beta chains from one sample, sequenced in a study of circulating CD8 cells and anti-PD-1 response in melanoma. TCRdb reprocessed the reads via MiXCR and lists one record per CDR3 protein. The sample contains 500 to 800 distinct CDR3 sequences, roughly 7.3% of which appear only once. The sample was CD8+ T cells from PBMCs, taken at baseline or after one month of anti-PD-1 therapy (not recorded which). These receptors were obtained from a human donor with melanoma. CDR3s leave out the opening cysteine and the closing phenylalanine or tryptophan. Rows may omit the clone size; those that give it use once, few, many or a size class.

TRBV4-1	large	TRBJ1-5	ASSPTGVSNQPQH
TRBV4-3	-	TRBJ2-6	ASSPSTGSISGANVLT
TRBV19	few	TRBJ2-1	ASSDGTMDEQF
TRBV7-3	medium-sized	TRBJ2-5	ASSLGTGWQETQY
TRBV24-1	large	TRBJ1-5	ATSGKQGESQPQH
TRBV2	medium-sized	TRBJ2-5	ASSDSPSGGETQY
TRBV27	large	TRBJ2-1	ASALGGDNEQF
TRBV20-1	medium-sized	TRBJ2-3	SARDISGVTDTQY
TRBV19	-	TRBJ2-1	GSRSPLYNEQL
TRBV27	medium-sized	TRBJ1-1	ASSSQGAFANTEAF
TRBV18	-	TRBJ2-7	ASSPLPRAGYEQY
TRBV2	large	TRBJ1-1	ASSVIGNTEAF
TRBV19	large	TRBJ2-1	ASSIVQNNEQF
TRBV18	large	TRBJ2-1	ASSQEAGGGTPSSYNEQF
TRBV5-4	large	TRBJ2-7	ASSFRGIYEQY
TRBV20-1	large	TRBJ2-7	SARGVRGTGFNEQY
TRBV7-3	-	TRBJ2-1	ASSLELGNEQF
TRBV19	large	TRBJ1-1	ASSIATGTNTEAF
TRBV4-3	large	TRBJ2-7	ASSQDGGYSYEQY
TRBV7-9	medium-sized	TRBJ2-7	ASSLTLPGYEQY
TRBV29-1	large	TRBJ2-3	SFRPSDTQY